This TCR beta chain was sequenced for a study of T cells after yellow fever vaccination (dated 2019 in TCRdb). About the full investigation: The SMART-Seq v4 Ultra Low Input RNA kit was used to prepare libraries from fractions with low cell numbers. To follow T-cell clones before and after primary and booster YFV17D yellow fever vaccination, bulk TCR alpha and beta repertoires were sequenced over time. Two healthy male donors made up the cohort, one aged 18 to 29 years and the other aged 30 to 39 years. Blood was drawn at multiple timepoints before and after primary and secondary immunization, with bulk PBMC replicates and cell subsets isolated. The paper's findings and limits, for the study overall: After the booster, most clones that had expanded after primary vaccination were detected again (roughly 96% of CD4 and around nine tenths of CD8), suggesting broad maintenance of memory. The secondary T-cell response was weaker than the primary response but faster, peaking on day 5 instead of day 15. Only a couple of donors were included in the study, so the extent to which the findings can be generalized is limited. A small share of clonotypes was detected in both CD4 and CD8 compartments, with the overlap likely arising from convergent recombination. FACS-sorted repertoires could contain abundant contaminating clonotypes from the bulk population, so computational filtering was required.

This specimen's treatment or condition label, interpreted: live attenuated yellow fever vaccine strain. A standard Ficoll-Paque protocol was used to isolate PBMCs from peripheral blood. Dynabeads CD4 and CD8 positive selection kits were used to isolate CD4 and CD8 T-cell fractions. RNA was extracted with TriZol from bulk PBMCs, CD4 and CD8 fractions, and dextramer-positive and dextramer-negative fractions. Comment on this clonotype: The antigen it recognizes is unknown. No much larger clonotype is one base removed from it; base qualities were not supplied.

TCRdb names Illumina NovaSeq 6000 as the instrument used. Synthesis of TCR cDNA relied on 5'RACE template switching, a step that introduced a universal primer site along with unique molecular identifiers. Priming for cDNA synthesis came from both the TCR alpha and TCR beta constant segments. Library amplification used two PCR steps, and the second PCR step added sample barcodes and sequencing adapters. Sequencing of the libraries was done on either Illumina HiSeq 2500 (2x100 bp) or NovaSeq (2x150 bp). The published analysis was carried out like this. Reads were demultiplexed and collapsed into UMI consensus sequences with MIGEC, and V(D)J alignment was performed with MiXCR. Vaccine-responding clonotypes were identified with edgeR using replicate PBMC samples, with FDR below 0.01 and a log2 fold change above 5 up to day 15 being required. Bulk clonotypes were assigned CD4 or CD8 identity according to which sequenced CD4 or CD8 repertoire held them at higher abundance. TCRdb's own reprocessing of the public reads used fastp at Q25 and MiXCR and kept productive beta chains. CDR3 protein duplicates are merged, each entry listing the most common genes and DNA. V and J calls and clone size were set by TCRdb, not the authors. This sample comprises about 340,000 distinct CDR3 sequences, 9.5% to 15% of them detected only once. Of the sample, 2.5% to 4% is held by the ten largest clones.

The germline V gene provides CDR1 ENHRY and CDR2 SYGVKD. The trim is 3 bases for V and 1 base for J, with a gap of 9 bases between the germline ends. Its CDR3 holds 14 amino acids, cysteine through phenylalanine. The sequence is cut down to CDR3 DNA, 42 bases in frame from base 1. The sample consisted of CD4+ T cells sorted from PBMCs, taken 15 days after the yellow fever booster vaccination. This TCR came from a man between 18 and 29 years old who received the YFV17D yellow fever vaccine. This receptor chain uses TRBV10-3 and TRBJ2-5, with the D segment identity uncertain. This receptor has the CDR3 CAISDQGFQETQYF. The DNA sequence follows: TGTGCCATCAGTGACCAAGGGTTCCAAGAGACCCAGTACTTC.